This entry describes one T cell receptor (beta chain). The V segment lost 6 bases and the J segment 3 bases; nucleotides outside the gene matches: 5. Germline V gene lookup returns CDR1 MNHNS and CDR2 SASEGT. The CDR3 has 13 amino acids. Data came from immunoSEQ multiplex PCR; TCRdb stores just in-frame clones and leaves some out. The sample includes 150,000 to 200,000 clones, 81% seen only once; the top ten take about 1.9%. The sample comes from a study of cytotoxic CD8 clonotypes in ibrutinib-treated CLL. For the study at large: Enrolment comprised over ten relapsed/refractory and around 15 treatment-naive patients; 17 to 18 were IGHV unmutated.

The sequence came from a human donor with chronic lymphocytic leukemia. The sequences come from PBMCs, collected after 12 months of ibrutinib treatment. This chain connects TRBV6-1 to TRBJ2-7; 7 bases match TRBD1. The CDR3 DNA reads TGTGCCAGCAGAACCCAGGGGGTCTACGAGCAGTACTTC. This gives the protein CASRTQGVYEQYF.